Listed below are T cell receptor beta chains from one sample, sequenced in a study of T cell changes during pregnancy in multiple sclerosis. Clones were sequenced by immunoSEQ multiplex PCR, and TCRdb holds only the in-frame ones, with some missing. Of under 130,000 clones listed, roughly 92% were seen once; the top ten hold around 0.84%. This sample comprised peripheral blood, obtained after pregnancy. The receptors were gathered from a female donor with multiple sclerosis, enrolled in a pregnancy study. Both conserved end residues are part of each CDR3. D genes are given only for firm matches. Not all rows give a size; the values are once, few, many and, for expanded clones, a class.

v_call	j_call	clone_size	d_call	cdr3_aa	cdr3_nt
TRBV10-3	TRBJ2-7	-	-	CAIRLDYNYEQYF	TGTGCCATCAGATTGGACTATAATTACGAGCAGTACTTC
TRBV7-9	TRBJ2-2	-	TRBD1	CASSLAQGKNTGELFF	TGTGCCAGCAGCTTAGCACAGGGGAAAAACACCGGGGAGCTGTTTTTT
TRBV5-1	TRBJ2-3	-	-	CASSHRTGTMFTDTQYF	TGCGCCAGCAGCCATAGGACAGGGACTATGTTCACAGATACGCAGTATTTT
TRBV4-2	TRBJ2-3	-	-	CASSQDLRVDFTDTQYF	TGTGCCAGCAGCCAAGATTTGCGGGTAGACTTCACAGATACGCAGTATTTT
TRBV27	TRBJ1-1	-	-	CASSLVGQTMNTEAFF	TGTGCCAGCAGTTTAGTGGGACAAACAATGAACACTGAAGCTTTCTTT
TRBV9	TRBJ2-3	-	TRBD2	CASSVVAGGRDTQYF	TGTGCCAGCAGCGTAGTAGCGGGGGGGAGGGATACGCAGTATTTT
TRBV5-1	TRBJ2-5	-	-	CASSLGAVQETQYF	TGCGCCAGCAGCTTGGGGGCAGTCCAAGAGACCCAGTACTTC
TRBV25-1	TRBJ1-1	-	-	CASSDLTVNTEAFF	TGTGCCAGCAGTGATCTTACAGTGAACACTGAAGCTTTCTTT
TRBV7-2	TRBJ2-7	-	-	CASSAALTGLDEQYF	TGTGCCAGCAGCGCAGCCCTTACAGGGCTCGACGAGCAGTACTTC
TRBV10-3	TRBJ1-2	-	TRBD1	CATQDRAIYGYTF	TGTGCCACCCAGGACAGGGCCATCTATGGCTACACCTTC
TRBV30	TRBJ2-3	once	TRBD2	CAWSLGLAGRGDTQYF	TGTGCCTGGAGTCTGGGCCTAGCGGGGCGGGGAGATACGCAGTATTTT
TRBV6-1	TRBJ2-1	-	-	CASSELIGGYNEQFF	TGTGCCAGCAGTGAACTGATAGGGGGATACAATGAGCAGTTCTTC
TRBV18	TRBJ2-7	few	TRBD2	CASSPAGDTYEQYF	TGTGCCAGCTCACCAGCGGGGGATACCTACGAGCAGTACTTC
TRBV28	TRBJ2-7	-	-	CASSPATRVGYEQYF	TGTGCCAGCAGCCCAGCGACTAGGGTGGGGTACGAGCAGTACTTC
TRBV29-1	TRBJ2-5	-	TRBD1	CSVLGGQGIKGETQYF	TGCAGCGTTCTTGGCGGACAGGGGATCAAAGGAGAGACCCAGTACTTC
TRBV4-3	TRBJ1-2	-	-	CASSQDIIVGRSNYGYTF	TGCGCCAGCAGCCAAGATATCATAGTGGGCAGATCTAACTATGGCTACACCTTC
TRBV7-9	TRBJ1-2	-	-	CASSLGSGNLNYGYTF	TGTGCCAGCAGCTTAGGGTCCGGGAATCTAAACTATGGCTACACCTTC
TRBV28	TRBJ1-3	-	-	CASSWVRGVSGNTIYF	TGTGCCAGCAGCTGGGTCCGGGGGGTCTCTGGAAACACCATATATTTT
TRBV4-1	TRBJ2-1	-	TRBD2	CASSPGLAGGPLRNEQFF	TGCGCCAGCAGCCCGGGACTAGCGGGGGGTCCCCTCAGGAATGAGCAGTTCTTC
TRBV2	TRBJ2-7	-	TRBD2	CASTRASGTFTSYEQYF	TGTGCCAGCACTCGGGCTAGCGGGACATTTACCTCCTACGAGCAGTACTTC
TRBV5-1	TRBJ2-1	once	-	CASSSKVRVLYNEQFF	TGCGCCAGCAGCTCCAAGGTCAGGGTCCTTTACAATGAGCAGTTCTTC
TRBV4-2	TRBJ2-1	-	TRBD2	CASSPLAGGYNEQFF	TGTGCCAGCAGCCCGTTAGCGGGGGGGTACAATGAGCAGTTCTTC
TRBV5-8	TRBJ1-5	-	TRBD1	CASSFGQGGQPQHF	TGTGCCAGCAGCTTCGGACAGGGTGGTCAGCCCCAGCATTTT
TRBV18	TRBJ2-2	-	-	CASSLGAAGGLGELFF	TGTGCCAGCTCACTCGGAGCGGCAGGGGGACTCGGGGAGCTGTTTTTT
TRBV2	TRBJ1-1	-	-	CASKSQGNTEAFF	TGTGCCAGCAAATCCCAGGGGAACACTGAAGCTTTCTTT
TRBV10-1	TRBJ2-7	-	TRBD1	CASRHNRQGSWEQYF	TGCGCCAGCAGACACAACCGACAGGGATCTTGGGAGCAGTACTTC
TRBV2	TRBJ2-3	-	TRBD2	CASSKLAGGTDTQYF	TGTGCCAGCAGTAAACTAGCGGGGGGGACAGATACGCAGTATTTT
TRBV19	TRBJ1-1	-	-	CASSYSLNTEAFF	TGTGCCAGTAGTTACAGCCTTAACACTGAAGCTTTCTTT
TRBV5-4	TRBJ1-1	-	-	CASSPTGVATEAFF	TGTGCCAGCAGCCCAACGGGTGTAGCAACTGAAGCTTTCTTT
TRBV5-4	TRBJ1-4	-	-	CASSLGSLGEKLFF	TGTGCCAGCAGCTTGGGGTCCCTAGGTGAAAAACTGTTTTTT
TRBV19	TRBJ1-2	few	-	CASFEQGYTF	TGTGCCAGTTTTGAACAAGGCTACACCTTC
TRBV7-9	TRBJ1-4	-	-	CASSSGTLNEKLFF	TGTGCCAGCAGCTCTGGGACACTGAATGAAAAACTGTTTTTT
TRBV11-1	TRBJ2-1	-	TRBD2	CASSLTTSGSYNEQFF	TGTGCCAGCAGCCTTACGACTAGCGGCTCCTACAATGAGCAGTTCTTC
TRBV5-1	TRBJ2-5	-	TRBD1	CASSLGGWETQYF	TGCGCCAGCAGCTTAGGGGGCTGGGAGACCCAGTACTTC
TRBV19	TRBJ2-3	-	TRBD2	CASKLAGADTQYF	TGTGCCAGTAAGCTAGCGGGAGCAGATACGCAGTATTTT
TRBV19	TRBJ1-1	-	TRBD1	CASSGRTGKYTEAFF	TGTGCCAGTAGTGGGCGGACAGGGAAGTACACTGAAGCTTTCTTT
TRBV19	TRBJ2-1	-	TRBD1	CASSIDGQAIGPYNEQFF	TGTGCCAGTAGTATAGACGGACAGGCAATAGGTCCCTACAATGAGCAGTTCTTC
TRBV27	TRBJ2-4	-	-	CASSFGGAKNIQYF	TGTGCCAGCAGTTTTGGGGGGGCCAAAAACATTCAGTACTTC
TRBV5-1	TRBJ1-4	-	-	CASGKSGATNEKLFF	TGCGCCAGCGGAAAATCAGGGGCAACTAATGAAAAACTGTTTTTT
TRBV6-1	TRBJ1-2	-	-	CASTSTHQAYGYTF	TGTGCCAGCACCTCGACACATCAGGCCTATGGCTACACCTTC
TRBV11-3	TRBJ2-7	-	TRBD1	CASSLNGQGGHEQYF	TGTGCCAGCAGCTTAAACGGACAGGGGGGCCACGAGCAGTACTTC
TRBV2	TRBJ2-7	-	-	CASSENSPYEQYF	TGTGCCAGCAGTGAAAACAGCCCCTACGAGCAGTACTTC
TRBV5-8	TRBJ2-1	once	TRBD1	CASSWGTGVRGEQFF	TGTGCCAGCAGCTGGGGGACAGGGGTACGAGGTGAGCAGTTCTTC
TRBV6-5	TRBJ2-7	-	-	CASSYGQKTYEQYF	TGTGCCAGCAGTTACGGGCAGAAAACCTACGAGCAGTACTTC
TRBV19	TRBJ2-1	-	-	CASSMRTPASYNEQFF	TGTGCCAGTAGTATGAGGACTCCAGCCTCCTACAATGAGCAGTTCTTC
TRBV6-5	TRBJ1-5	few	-	CASRGGNSNQPQHF	TGTGCCAGCAGAGGGGGTAATAGCAATCAGCCCCAGCATTTT